A selection of T cell receptor beta chains follows, all from one sample in a study of T cells after yellow fever vaccination. MiXCR, run by TCRdb on the 5' RACE reads, gives a single entry per CDR3 protein. This table holds 150,000 to 200,000 distinct CDR3 sequences, around 9% found once. The sample here was CD8+ T cells sorted from PBMCs, taken 45 days after the yellow fever booster vaccination. The receptor set was obtained from a man younger than 30 who received the YFV17D yellow fever vaccine. The CDR3 runs from the conserved cysteine through the conserved F or W. The D gene is left open where the match is weak. For some rows the clone size is stated as once, few or many, or as a class when expanded; others skip it.

j_call: TRBJ2-4
clone_size: few
cdr3_length: 15
d_call: .
v_call: TRBV3-1
cdr3_aa: CASSQAGGGQNIQYF
cdr3_nt: TGTGCCAGCAGCCAAGCAGGAGGAGGCCAAAACATTCAGTACTTC

j_call: TRBJ1-5
clone_size: .
cdr3_length: 15
d_call: .
v_call: TRBV6-2/TRBV6-3
cdr3_aa: CASSPDRGVRQPQHF
cdr3_nt: TGTGCCAGCAGCCCTGACCGAGGGGTACGGCAGCCCCAGCATTTT

j_call: TRBJ1-3
clone_size: .
cdr3_length: 19
d_call: TRBD1
v_call: TRBV3-1
cdr3_aa: CASSQDPRRGHHSGNTIYF
cdr3_nt: TGTGCCAGCAGCCAAGATCCGCGGAGGGGGCACCACTCTGGAAACACCATATATTTT

j_call: TRBJ2-5
clone_size: .
cdr3_length: 12
d_call: .
v_call: TRBV6-1
cdr3_aa: CASSILTSSQYF
cdr3_nt: TGTGCCAGCTCCATCTTGACTAGTTCCCAGTACTTC

j_call: TRBJ1-5
clone_size: many
cdr3_length: 15
d_call: .
v_call: TRBV12-3/TRBV12-4
cdr3_aa: CASGGSGNSNQPQHF
cdr3_nt: TGTGCCAGCGGGGGTTCGGGAAATAGCAATCAGCCCCAGCATTTT

j_call: TRBJ1-2
clone_size: .
cdr3_length: 12
d_call: .
v_call: TRBV4-1
cdr3_aa: CASSHGFYGYTF
cdr3_nt: TGCGCCAGCAGCCACGGGTTCTATGGCTACACCTTC

j_call: TRBJ1-4
clone_size: few
cdr3_length: 14
d_call: TRBD1
v_call: TRBV9
cdr3_aa: CASSVTGNNEKLFF
cdr3_nt: TGTGCCAGCAGCGTGACAGGGAATAATGAAAAACTGTTTTTT

j_call: TRBJ2-1
clone_size: few
cdr3_length: 14
d_call: .
v_call: TRBV15
cdr3_aa: CATSRVFSGNEQFF
cdr3_nt: TGTGCCACCAGCAGAGTCTTTTCTGGCAATGAGCAGTTCTTC

j_call: TRBJ1-5
clone_size: many
cdr3_length: 16
d_call: TRBD1
v_call: TRBV6-1
cdr3_aa: CASSPLMEGAFQPQHF
cdr3_nt: TGTGCCAGCAGCCCCCTGATGGAGGGGGCGTTTCAGCCCCAGCATTTT

j_call: TRBJ2-3
clone_size: .
cdr3_length: 16
d_call: TRBD2
v_call: TRBV3-1
cdr3_aa: CASSPASGGSIDTQYF
cdr3_nt: TGTGCCAGCAGCCCCGCTAGCGGGGGGTCGATAGATACGCAGTATTTT

j_call: TRBJ2-1
clone_size: few
cdr3_length: 17
d_call: TRBD2
v_call: TRBV9
cdr3_aa: CASSARTGLVAPNEQFF
cdr3_nt: TGTGCCAGCAGCGCGCGGACGGGACTAGTCGCCCCTAATGAGCAGTTCTTC

j_call: TRBJ1-2
clone_size: .
cdr3_length: 13
d_call: TRBD1
v_call: TRBV12-3/TRBV12-4
cdr3_aa: CASRTGGADGYTF
cdr3_nt: TGTGCCAGCAGAACAGGGGGCGCCGATGGCTACACCTTC

j_call: TRBJ2-1
clone_size: .
cdr3_length: 13
d_call: .
v_call: TRBV4-1
cdr3_aa: CASSQKGGNEQFF
cdr3_nt: TGCGCCAGCAGCCAAAAGGGTGGTAATGAGCAGTTCTTC

j_call: TRBJ1-1
clone_size: .
cdr3_length: 11
d_call: .
v_call: TRBV25-1
cdr3_aa: CASSGYREAFF
cdr3_nt: TGTGCCAGCAGTGGGTACAGGGAAGCTTTCTTT

j_call: TRBJ2-1
clone_size: few
cdr3_length: 15
d_call: .
v_call: TRBV6-5
cdr3_aa: CASRQPGSSYNEQFF
cdr3_nt: TGTGCCAGCAGACAGCCGGGGTCCTCCTACAATGAGCAGTTCTTC

j_call: TRBJ2-2
clone_size: few
cdr3_length: 14
d_call: .
v_call: TRBV7-3
cdr3_aa: CASRPGEGPGELFF
cdr3_nt: TGTGCCAGCAGGCCTGGGGAAGGACCCGGGGAGCTGTTTTTT

j_call: TRBJ2-1
clone_size: once
cdr3_length: 15
d_call: .
v_call: TRBV7-9
cdr3_aa: CASSSPDNSYNEQFF
cdr3_nt: TGTGCCAGCAGCTCTCCAGACAACTCCTACAATGAGCAGTTCTTC

j_call: TRBJ1-1
clone_size: .
cdr3_length: 18
d_call: .
v_call: TRBV12-3/TRBV12-4
cdr3_aa: CASSLAVGRGRLNTEAFF
cdr3_nt: TGTGCCAGCAGTTTAGCGGTGGGACGGGGGCGATTGAACACTGAAGCTTTCTTT

j_call: TRBJ1-1
clone_size: few
cdr3_length: 13
d_call: TRBD1
v_call: TRBV15
cdr3_aa: CATRGGGRTEAFF
cdr3_nt: TGTGCCACCAGAGGAGGGGGCCGGACTGAAGCTTTCTTT

j_call: TRBJ1-1
clone_size: .
cdr3_length: 14
d_call: TRBD1
v_call: TRBV7-6
cdr3_aa: CASSSTGGLTEAFF
cdr3_nt: TGTGCCAGCAGCTCGACAGGGGGACTCACTGAAGCTTTCTTT

j_call: TRBJ1-2
clone_size: few
cdr3_length: 14
d_call: TRBD1
v_call: TRBV5-1
cdr3_aa: CASTSGQGAQGYTF
cdr3_nt: TGCGCCAGCACCTCGGGACAGGGGGCGCAAGGCTACACCTTC

j_call: TRBJ1-2
clone_size: .
cdr3_length: 15
d_call: .
v_call: TRBV21-1
cdr3_aa: CASSKRTGFRDGYTF
cdr3_nt: TGTGCCAGCAGCAAGAGGACCGGATTTCGGGATGGCTACACCTTC

j_call: TRBJ2-1
clone_size: few
cdr3_length: 13
d_call: TRBD1
v_call: TRBV4-3
cdr3_aa: CASSPEGANEQFF
cdr3_nt: TGCGCCAGCAGCCCCGAGGGGGCAAATGAGCAGTTCTTC

j_call: TRBJ2-5
clone_size: .
cdr3_length: 13
d_call: .
v_call: TRBV3-1
cdr3_aa: CASSDPGRETQYF
cdr3_nt: TGTGCCAGCAGCGATCCGGGACGGGAGACCCAGTACTTC

j_call: TRBJ1-5
clone_size: .
cdr3_length: 17
d_call: .
v_call: TRBV27
cdr3_aa: CASSFLGQGEDNQPQHF
cdr3_nt: TGTGCCAGCAGTTTCCTAGGGCAGGGCGAAGACAATCAGCCCCAGCATTTT

j_call: TRBJ2-7
clone_size: many
cdr3_length: 14
d_call: .
v_call: TRBV6-5
cdr3_aa: CASSSGRGNYEQYF
cdr3_nt: TGTGCCAGCAGTTCCGGACGGGGGAACTACGAGCAGTACTTC

j_call: TRBJ2-1
clone_size: many
cdr3_length: 15
d_call: TRBD1
v_call: TRBV6-4
cdr3_aa: CASSDRTGAIDEQFF
cdr3_nt: TGTGCCAGCAGTGACCGGACAGGGGCAATCGATGAGCAGTTCTTC

j_call: TRBJ2-7
clone_size: few
cdr3_length: 14
d_call: .
v_call: TRBV7-9
cdr3_aa: CASRTGTGPYEQYF
cdr3_nt: TGTGCCAGCAGGACCGGGACGGGACCCTACGAGCAGTACTTC

j_call: TRBJ1-2
clone_size: .
cdr3_length: 16
d_call: .
v_call: TRBV9
cdr3_aa: CASNNGWAGFDYGYTF
cdr3_nt: TGTGCCAGCAACAACGGCTGGGCAGGGTTCGACTATGGCTACACCTTC

j_call: TRBJ2-1
clone_size: few
cdr3_length: 13
d_call: .
v_call: TRBV9
cdr3_aa: CASSPLFDNEQFF
cdr3_nt: TGTGCCAGCAGTCCTCTTTTTGACAATGAGCAGTTCTTC

j_call: TRBJ2-2
clone_size: few
cdr3_length: 15
d_call: TRBD2
v_call: TRBV9
cdr3_aa: CASSPSGGATGELFF
cdr3_nt: TGTGCCAGCAGCCCTAGCGGGGGGGCCACCGGGGAGCTGTTTTTT

j_call: TRBJ2-2
clone_size: few
cdr3_length: 15
d_call: .
v_call: TRBV5-1
cdr3_aa: CASSNRQYNTGELFF
cdr3_nt: TGCGCCAGCAGCAACAGACAGTATAACACCGGGGAGCTGTTTTTT

j_call: TRBJ2-7
clone_size: .
cdr3_length: 13
d_call: .
v_call: TRBV7-9
cdr3_aa: CASSLAESYEQYF
cdr3_nt: TGTGCCAGCAGCTTAGCAGAGAGCTACGAGCAGTACTTC

j_call: TRBJ2-3
clone_size: .
cdr3_length: 14
d_call: .
v_call: TRBV12-3/TRBV12-4
cdr3_aa: CASSLGSFGDTQYF
cdr3_nt: TGTGCCAGCAGTCTAGGAAGTTTTGGAGATACGCAGTATTTT

j_call: TRBJ1-3
clone_size: .
cdr3_length: 13
d_call: .
v_call: TRBV4-1
cdr3_aa: CASSRDGENTIYF
cdr3_nt: TGCGCCAGCAGCCGTGACGGAGAAAACACCATATATTTT

j_call: TRBJ2-1
clone_size: few
cdr3_length: 14
d_call: .
v_call: TRBV29-1
cdr3_aa: CSVKRGGAYNEQFF
cdr3_nt: TGCAGCGTTAAAAGGGGGGGAGCCTACAATGAGCAGTTCTTC

j_call: TRBJ2-1
clone_size: few
cdr3_length: 16
d_call: .
v_call: TRBV27
cdr3_aa: CASSCVIPPSFAEQFF
cdr3_nt: TGTGCCAGCAGCTGTGTTATCCCCCCTTCTTTTGCTGAGCAGTTCTTC

j_call: TRBJ2-7
clone_size: many
cdr3_length: 12
d_call: .
v_call: TRBV4-3
cdr3_aa: CASSQRGNEQYF
cdr3_nt: TGCGCCAGCAGCCAAAGGGGGAACGAGCAGTACTTC

j_call: TRBJ1-1
clone_size: few
cdr3_length: 16
d_call: .
v_call: TRBV6-5
cdr3_aa: CASSYSSYGLNTEAFF
cdr3_nt: TGTGCCAGCAGTTACTCTTCTTACGGGCTGAACACTGAAGCTTTCTTT

j_call: TRBJ2-3
clone_size: .
cdr3_length: 14
d_call: TRBD1
v_call: TRBV2
cdr3_aa: CASREDRSTDTQYF
cdr3_nt: TGTGCCAGCAGGGAGGACAGGAGCACAGATACGCAGTATTTT

j_call: TRBJ1-3
clone_size: many
cdr3_length: 13
d_call: .
v_call: TRBV6-6
cdr3_aa: CASSYGGGNTIYF
cdr3_nt: TGTGCCAGCAGTTATGGAGGGGGAAACACCATATATTTT

j_call: TRBJ1-2
clone_size: .
cdr3_length: 16
d_call: .
v_call: TRBV7-9
cdr3_aa: CASGRSFQGPPYGYTF
cdr3_nt: TGTGCCAGCGGCCGCTCATTCCAGGGGCCTCCCTATGGCTACACCTTC

j_call: TRBJ1-2
clone_size: many
cdr3_length: 14
d_call: TRBD1
v_call: TRBV6-5
cdr3_aa: CASSYQDRAYGYTF
cdr3_nt: TGTGCCAGCAGTTACCAAGACAGGGCATATGGCTACACCTTC

j_call: TRBJ1-2
clone_size: few
cdr3_length: 15
d_call: .
v_call: TRBV4-3
cdr3_aa: CASSQRLDSNYGYTF
cdr3_nt: TGCGCCAGCAGCCAGCGTTTAGACAGTAACTATGGCTACACCTTC

j_call: TRBJ2-1
clone_size: .
cdr3_length: 15
d_call: .
v_call: TRBV7-8
cdr3_aa: CASSHTAVSYNEQFF
cdr3_nt: TGTGCCAGCAGCCATACAGCGGTGTCCTACAATGAGCAGTTCTTC

j_call: TRBJ1-1
clone_size: few
cdr3_length: 14
d_call: TRBD1
v_call: TRBV28
cdr3_aa: CASSHRGVNTEAFF
cdr3_nt: TGTGCCAGCAGCCACAGGGGCGTAAACACTGAAGCTTTCTTT

j_call: TRBJ1-1
clone_size: many
cdr3_length: 15
d_call: TRBD1
v_call: TRBV5-6
cdr3_aa: CASSSGQGMNTEAFF
cdr3_nt: TGTGCCAGCAGCTCGGGACAGGGGATGAACACTGAAGCTTTCTTT

j_call: TRBJ1-1
clone_size: .
cdr3_length: 17
d_call: .
v_call: TRBV5-6
cdr3_aa: CASSLISTGIMNTEAFF
cdr3_nt: TGTGCCAGCAGCTTGATCTCCACAGGGATCATGAACACTGAAGCTTTCTTT

j_call: TRBJ2-7
clone_size: few
cdr3_length: 16
d_call: TRBD2
v_call: TRBV5-1
cdr3_aa: CASSPGTGTSIREQYF
cdr3_nt: TGCGCCAGCAGCCCGGGAACCGGGACTAGCATTCGCGAGCAGTACTTC

j_call: TRBJ2-2
clone_size: few
cdr3_length: 14
d_call: .
v_call: TRBV24-1
cdr3_aa: CATSEAGTAGELFF
cdr3_nt: TGTGCCACCAGTGAGGCGGGGACTGCCGGGGAGCTGTTTTTT

j_call: TRBJ1-5
clone_size: .
cdr3_length: 12
d_call: .
v_call: TRBV7-6
cdr3_aa: CASSFQGQPQHF
cdr3_nt: TGTGCCAGCAGCTTTCAGGGTCAGCCCCAGCATTTT